This note documents a single TCR beta chain sequence. Antigen: not known. This sample stems from a study of cytomegalovirus exposure and HLA in healthy donors. CDR3 length: 14 residues. CDR1 and CDR2 from the germline V gene are SGHTA and FQGTGA. V was cut by 2 bases and J by 0 bases, with 7 bases left in between. Study-wide results and caveats: Using a false discovery rate of 0.05, a later analysis showed that 15,000 to 20,000 TCR beta sequences were associated with HLA alleles. Rarity marked most TCR sequences, yet some public TCRs occurred in many donors. Cytomegalovirus-associated TCR beta chains were listed, numbering under 200. Most TCR beta V segments were productive about 90% or about 30% of the time in an earlier analysis.

PCR employed 60 Vbeta and 13 Jbeta primers. Profiled with immunoSEQ multiplex PCR; TCRdb holds only in-frame clones, not every one. The repertoire holds around 110,000 clones, with about four fifths as singletons. The chain links TRBV7-3 to TRBJ1-1; maybe TRBD1 (5 bases). This receptor was taken from a young man in good health and CMV-seropositive. The sequencing input was PBMCs. The CDR3 sequence is CASSLGGMNTEAFF. In nucleotides, the CDR3 is TGTGCCAGCAGCTTAGGGGGGATGAACACTGAAGCTTTCTTT.